The next 17 T cell receptor beta chains were all read from a single sample in a study of T cell repertoires in cytomegalovirus infection. MiXCR, applied by TCRdb to the reads, yields one record per CDR3 protein. Of about 740,000 distinct CDR3 sequences listed, roughly 36% were seen once; the top ten hold 2.8%. The sample consisted of PBMCs. The origin of the receptors is a human donor in good health (CMV status not recorded). Some clones in this sample may be carry-over from other donors' samples.

This chain joins TRBV18 and TRBJ1-2; maybe TRBD1 (5 bases). Trimming shortened V by 3 bases and J by 6 bases, and 11 bases separated the two germline ends. This CDR3 is built from 13 residues. CDR1 and CDR2 (germline): KGHSH, LQKENI. CDR3 amino acids: CASSPLGENGYTF. The CDR3 DNA reads as TGTGCCAGCTCACCCCTGGGGGAAAATGGCTACACCTTC. The full variable domain, with the rest looked up from reference TRBV18 and TRBJ1-2, is NAGVMQNPRHLVRRRGQEARLRCSPMKGHSHVYWYRQLPEEGLKFMVYLQKENIIDESGMPKERFSAEFPKEGPSILRIQQVVRGDSAAYFCASSPLGENGYTFGSGTRLTVV.

This chain links TRBV14 with TRBJ2-1; D ambiguous. CDR1 and CDR2 from the germline V gene are SGHDN and FVKESK. V lost 1 base, J lost 9 bases, and 10 bases lay in between. The CDR3 extends over 13 amino acids. The CDR3 DNA sequence: TGTGCCAGCAGCCAAGTGATGGATGGTGAGCAGTTCTTC. Residues: CASSQVMDGEQFF.

V is TRBV10-3 and J is TRBJ1-3; 7 nucleotides line up with TRBD1. Germline lookup yields CDR1 ENHRY and CDR2 SYGVKD. With 1 base clipped from V and 2 bases from J, the junction kept 5 bases outside the gene matches. CDR3 length: 16 amino acids. CDR3 sequence (DNA): TGTGCCATCAGTGAGTGGGTGACAGGGACTGGAAACACCATATATTTT. The encoded protein is CAISEWVTGTGNTIYF.

This clonotype was picked up one time. The V gene is TRBV7-9, the J gene TRBJ1-4; D is uncertain. Trimming took off 5 bases at V and 2 bases at J, with 9 bases between the two ends. The CDR3 contains 14 residues. In germline, CDR1 is SEHNR, CDR2 FQNEAQ (reference sequence). The CDR3 protein is CASSPTHTNEKLFF. In nucleotides, the CDR3 is TGTGCCAGCAGCCCGACCCACACTAATGAAAAACTGTTTTTT.

This clonotype was detected a few times. This chain joins TRBV7-9 and TRBJ2-3; no reliable D call. V lost 1 base, J lost 0 bases, and 11 bases lay in between. Germline V lookup: CDR1 SEHNR, CDR2 FQNEAQ (reference sequence). This CDR3 is built from 16 residues. For the CDR3, the DNA is TGTGCCAGCAGCTTAGTATCGCTGGGAAGCACAGATACGCAGTATTTT. The encoded protein is CASSLVSLGSTDTQYF.

This clonotype came up once. Since a much larger clone is just one base distant, this may be a read error. The chain couples TRBV7-2 to TRBJ2-5; TRBD1 is a possible D gene (5 bases). The V end lost 3 bases, the J end lost 0 bases, and 5 bases lay between the germline ends. The germline V gene has CDR1 SGHTA and CDR2 FQGNSA. There are 13 residues in the CDR3. The CDR3 is CASSFRDQETQYF. In nucleotides, the CDR3 is TGTGCCAGCAGCTTCAGGGACCAAGAGACCCAGTACTTC.

The chain combines TRBV7-9 with TRBJ1-2, with TRBD1 matching 7 bases. Germline CDR1 reads SEHNR; CDR2 reads FQNEAQ (reference sequence). Germline trimming cut 5 bases from V and 4 bases from J; bases unmatched to any gene: 10. This CDR3 contains 15 residues. This CDR3 reads CASSPTGVEVYGYTF. The CDR3 DNA reads TGTGCCAGCAGCCCAACAGGGGTTGAGGTCTATGGCTACACCTTC.

This clonotype was found a few times. The chain carries TRBV7-2 and TRBJ2-3; TRBD2 aligns across 11 bases. V trimming: 5 bases; J trimming: 1 base; junction bases outside the gene matches: 8. Germline CDR1 is SGHTA and CDR2 is FQGNSA. There are 17 residues in the CDR3. CDR3 coding DNA: TGTGCCAGCAGCCCCTTAGCGGGGGGGTCTGGCACAGATACGCAGTATTTT. Amino acids: CASSPLAGGSGTDTQYF.

This clonotype occurred a few times. This rearrangement joins TRBV20-1 to TRBJ2-1; D remains unclear. Per germline, CDR1 DFQATT and CDR2 SNEGSKA (reference sequence). The length of the CDR3 is 13 residues. Deletions cut 4 bases from V and 0 bases from J, with 7 bases between. Here the CDR3 reads CSATALSYNEQFF. CDR3 nucleotides: TGCAGTGCTACAGCGCTCTCCTACAATGAGCAGTTCTTC.

The gene calls are TRBV5-1 and TRBJ1-6; weak D call: TRBD1 (6 bases). The germline V and J ends were trimmed by 4 bases and 1 base, with 12 bases remaining between them. The germline V gene has CDR1 SGHRS and CDR2 YFSETQ. The CDR3 runs 16 residues. CDR3 sequence (DNA): TGCGCCAGCAGCCCGGAGGGGGTATCCTATAATTCACCCCTCCACTTT. Translated, it gives CASSPEGVSYNSPLHF.

This clonotype was seen only a few times. The chain links TRBV28 to TRBJ1-4, with D possibly TRBD1 on 6 matching bases. Trimming cost V 10 bases and J 1 base, with 16 bases left between them. The CDR3 sequence is 15 residues long. Germline V CDR1 and CDR2: MDHEN, SYDVKM. The CDR3 sequence: CATRKGGQTNEKLFF. CDR3 DNA: TGTGCCACCAGAAAGGGGGGGCAAACTAATGAAAAACTGTTTTTT.

As concerns this clonotype: The CDR3 ends on some other residue instead of the conserved phenylalanine or tryptophan, so this is likely a read error. CDR3 loop: CASSFRGSYEQYL. The DNA of the CDR3 is TGTGCCAGCAGCTTCCGGGGTTCCTACGAGCAGTACTTA. V and J are TRBV7-2 and TRBJ2-7; D might be TRBD2 (5 bases). Germline values: CDR1 SGHTA, CDR2 FQGNSA. Trimming took 3 bases from V and 1 from J, leaving 7 bases between them. The CDR3 spans 13 residues.

This clonotype was seen ten or more times. This chain uses TRBV12-3 or TRBV12-4 with TRBJ2-7, with 9 bases fitting TRBD2. Trimming removed 8 bases from V and 7 bases from J; junction bases left unmatched: 6. The CDR3 has 12 amino acids. CDR3 region: CASRREGGEQYF. The CDR3, as DNA: TGTGCCAGCCGGCGGGAGGGGGGGGAGCAGTACTTC.

A few counts support this clonotype. This rearrangement joins TRBV6-1 to TRBJ2-7, with a weak D call TRBD2 (6 bases). This CDR3 contains 13 residues. Germline V gene data show CDR1 as MNHNS and CDR2 as SASEGT. V shed 5 bases and J shed 7 bases, with 15 bases lying between them. The CDR3 region is CASSTLAEGEQYF. DNA of the CDR3: TGTGCCAGCAGTACCTTAGCGGAGGGGGAGCAGTACTTC.

J is TRBJ2-7 and V is TRBV9; TRBD2 matches at 10 bases. V shed 0 bases and J 2 bases; nucleotides not matched to a gene: 5. The germline V gene has CDR1 SGDLS and CDR2 YYNGEE. The CDR3 runs to 16 residues. CDR3 nucleotides: TGTGCCAGCAGCGTAGGGGTAGCGGGAGGTACCTACGAGCAGTACTTC. Its protein product is CASSVGVAGGTYEQYF.

The chain couples TRBV30 to TRBJ1-4; 7 bases map to TRBD1. This CDR3 is 13 amino acids long. The V gene's germline CDR1 is GTSNPN and CDR2 SVGIG (reference sequence). The ends lost 7 bases at V and 8 bases at J; junction bases unmatched: 10. The CDR3 DNA reads as TGTGCCTCCATTAAGCCGGGACAGGAAAAACTGTTTTTT. Protein product: CASIKPGQEKLFF. Supplemented by reference TRBV30 and TRBJ1-4, the full variable domain reads SQTIHQWPATLVQPVGSPLSLECTVEGTSNPNLYWYRQAAGRGLQLLFYSVGIGQISSEVPQNLSASRPQDRQFILSSKKLLLSDSGFYLCASIKPGQEKLFFGSGTQLSVL.

The CDR3 reads CASVSDNEQFF. The CDR3 DNA reads TGTGCCAGTGTAAGCGACAATGAGCAGTTCTTC. The gene calls are TRBV7-9 and TRBJ2-1; D gene ambiguous. The V end lost 9 bases, the J end lost 5 bases, and 8 bases lay between the germline ends. Germline assignment: CDR1 SEHNR and CDR2 FQNEAQ (reference sequence). The CDR3 is 11 residues long.